Reported below is one T cell receptor beta chain. As yet, its antigen is unknown. Germline V CDR1 and CDR2: MDHEN, SYDVKM. Trimming removed 2 bases from V and 5 bases from J, with 10 bases in between. The CDR3 runs to 14 residues. This record comes from a study of cytomegalovirus exposure and HLA in healthy donors. Notes on the study in general: The authors confirmed in vitro that three CMV-associated chains were specific for CMV antigens.

PCR was performed using 60 Vbeta and 13 Jbeta primers. Measured with immunoSEQ multiplex PCR; TCRdb has only the in-frame clones, and not every one. Found here are some 52,000 clones, approximately 77% of them singletons; the top ten hold more than 9%. Sequencing was carried out using PBMCs. The chain uses TRBV28 and TRBJ1-5; tentative D call: TRBD1 (5 bases). This receptor was taken from a woman aged 45-60 years in good health and CMV-seronegative. This CDR3 reads CASSLGGGDQPQHF. As DNA, the CDR3 is TGTGCCAGCAGTTTAGGGGGAGGTGATCAGCCCCAGCATTTT.